The 9 T cell receptor beta chains given below trace back to one sample, sequenced in a study of blood T cell repertoires in COVID-19. Clones were read by immunoSEQ multiplex PCR, and TCRdb kept only the in-frame ones, dropping some. The data show 150,000 to 200,000 clones, 85% to 90% seen once. Sequenced material: peripheral blood. The receptor set was obtained from an older person with COVID-19, enrolled during active disease.

This rearrangement joins TRBV9 to TRBJ2-3; tentatively, D is TRBD2 (6 bases). V dropped 3 bases and J dropped 6 bases, with 17 bases sitting between them. This CDR3 has 15 amino acids. Per germline, CDR1 SGDLS and CDR2 YYNGEE. The CDR3 region is CASSETDGGGDTQYF. CDR3 coding DNA: TGTGCCAGCAGCGAGACGGACGGAGGAGGGGATACGCAGTATTTT.

This clone was found a few times. This chain uses TRBV30 with TRBJ1-4, with 8 bases identical to TRBD1. Trimming took 8 bases from V and 0 from J; bases not matched to a gene: 11. This CDR3 contains 16 residues. Per germline, CDR1 GTSNPN and CDR2 SVGIG (reference sequence). This CDR3 reads CAAIQGVGATNEKLFF. The CDR3, as DNA: TGTGCCGCGATACAGGGGGTGGGGGCAACTAATGAAAAACTGTTTTTT.

This clone has only a few counts. This chain joins TRBV10-3 and TRBJ2-7, with D perhaps TRBD2 (6 bases). This CDR3 contains 15 residues. V shed 6 bases and J shed 0 bases, with 15 bases lying between them. Germline V lookup: CDR1 ENHRY, CDR2 SYGVKD. The CDR3 DNA is TGTGCCATCAGAGCCCAATTCGGGAGCTCCTACGAGCAGTACTTC. This sequence encodes CAIRAQFGSSYEQYF.

The chain carries TRBV9 and TRBJ2-3, with 9 bases identical to TRBD2. There are 17 residues in the CDR3. V shed 2 bases, J shed 0 bases, and the junction held 7 bases outside the gene matches. CDR1 is SGDLS, CDR2 YYNGEE, per germline. In DNA, the CDR3 is TGTGCCAGCAGCGTCCTAGCGGGGAGCCCTAGCACAGATACGCAGTATTTT. Translation gives CASSVLAGSPSTDTQYF.

This rearrangement joins TRBV2 to TRBJ1-4; no reliable D call. Between the trimmed V and J ends, which lost 8 bases and 12 bases, there was a span of 25 bases. Germline CDR1 and CDR2: SNHLY and FYNNEI. The CDR3 spans 15 residues. CDR3 protein: CASGKSGRQAEELFF. The CDR3 DNA follows: TGTGCCAGCGGAAAGTCGGGTAGGCAAGCTGAGGAACTGTTTTTT. Together with reference TRBV2 and TRBJ1-4, the CDR3 gives the full variable domain: EPEVTQTPSHQVTQMGQEVILRCVPISNHLYFYWYRQILGQKVEFLVSFYNNEISEKSEIFDDQFSVERPDGSNFTLKIRSTKLEDSAMYFCASGKSGRQAEELFFGSGTQLSVL.

This chain joins TRBV18 and TRBJ1-2, with TRBD1 as a possible D gene (5 bases). Germline V gene sequence: CDR1 KGHSH, CDR2 LQKENI. The CDR3 runs to 15 residues. Trimming pared 6 bases from V and 5 bases from J, leaving 19 bases between. This chain's CDR3 is CASSPPVGGGYGYTF. DNA of the CDR3: TGTGCCAGCTCCCCCCCAGTGGGGGGTGGGTATGGCTACACCTTC. The entire variable domain, with the rest obtained from reference TRBV18 and TRBJ1-2, is as follows: NAGVMQNPRHLVRRRGQEARLRCSPMKGHSHVYWYRQLPEEGLKFMVYLQKENIIDESGMPKERFSAEFPKEGPSILRIQQVVRGDSAAYFCASSPPVGGGYGYTFGSGTRLTVV.

This chain links TRBV30 with TRBJ1-3; D may be TRBD1 (6 bases). V was trimmed by 7 bases and J by 0 bases, leaving 13 bases between them. The V gene's germline CDR1 is GTSNPN and CDR2 SVGIG (reference sequence). There are 14 residues in the CDR3. CDR3 DNA sequence: TGTGCCTACAACAGGGATCACTCTGGAAACACCATATATTTT. Translating gives CAYNRDHSGNTIYF.

V is TRBV6-5 and J is TRBJ1-3, with 7 bases matching TRBD1. Unmatched junction bases numbered 5, after V lost 0 bases and J lost 3 bases. This CDR3 has 16 amino acids. Per germline, CDR1 MNHEY and CDR2 SVGAGI. CDR3 nucleotide sequence: TGTGCCAGCAGTTACTCTACAGGGGAAGGTGGAAACACCATATATTTT. This sequence encodes CASSYSTGEGGNTIYF.

The chain couples TRBV10-2 to TRBJ1-5; 7 bases agree with TRBD1. This CDR3 spans 15 amino acids. Germline CDR1 and CDR2: WSHSY and SAAADI. The J segment lost 1 base and the V segment lost 4 bases, leaving 4 bases of the junction unmatched. CDR3 bases: TGCGCCAGCAGTGGGGGCAGGGGGAGCAATCAGCCCCAGCATTTT. Translating it yields CASSGGRGSNQPQHF.